These T cell receptor beta chains were read from a single sample in a study of CD8+CD57+ T cells in acquired aplastic anemia. TCRdb reprocessed the reads with MiXCR, giving one entry per CDR3 protein. The sample holds more than 150,000 distinct CDR3 sequences, 40% to 50% seen once. The sample consisted of sorted CD4+, CD8+, or CD8+CD57+ T cells (not recorded which) from PBMCs. These receptor sequences come from a human donor in good health. The CDR3 runs from the conserved cysteine through the conserved F or W. The order of the fields is D gene, clone size, V gene, J gene, CDR3 DNA, CDR3 protein. A D gene is named only where the DNA matches it firmly. Expanded clones are given a class, and other clones once, few, many or no size at all.

d_call: TRBD2
clone_size: -
v_call: TRBV15
j_call: TRBJ2-1
cdr3_nt: TGTGCCACCAGCAGTTCAGGCTTCGGACTAGCTCAGTTCTTC
cdr3_aa: CATSSSGFGLAQFF

d_call: TRBD2
clone_size: -
v_call: TRBV10-2
j_call: TRBJ2-2
cdr3_nt: TGCGCCAGCCTAGGCGGGACTAGCGGGAGGGTCACCGGGGAGCTGTTTTTT
cdr3_aa: CASLGGTSGRVTGELFF

d_call: -
clone_size: many
v_call: TRBV20-1
j_call: TRBJ1-1
cdr3_nt: TGCAGTGCTAGAATTCAAAGGGGGAACACTGAAGCTTTCTTT
cdr3_aa: CSARIQRGNTEAFF

d_call: -
clone_size: -
v_call: TRBV20-1
j_call: TRBJ2-3
cdr3_nt: TGCAGTGCTAGAGAAATTGGCGAGTGGGCAGATACGCAGTATTTT
cdr3_aa: CSAREIGEWADTQYF

d_call: TRBD1
clone_size: many
v_call: TRBV20-1
j_call: TRBJ1-2
cdr3_nt: TGCAGTGCTATCATCGGGACAGGGTACGATGGCTACACCTTC
cdr3_aa: CSAIIGTGYDGYTF

d_call: TRBD1
clone_size: many
v_call: TRBV5-4
j_call: TRBJ2-7
cdr3_nt: TGTGCCAGCAGCCACAGGGACAGTCCCTACGAGCAGTACTTC
cdr3_aa: CASSHRDSPYEQYF

d_call: -
clone_size: -
v_call: TRBV14
j_call: TRBJ2-3
cdr3_nt: TGTGCCAGCAGCCAAAACACAGATACGCAGTATTTT
cdr3_aa: CASSQNTDTQYF

d_call: TRBD1
clone_size: -
v_call: TRBV19
j_call: TRBJ2-7
cdr3_nt: TGTGCCAGTAGTATGGTCCAGGGGGCAGACGAGCAGTACTTC
cdr3_aa: CASSMVQGADEQYF

d_call: -
clone_size: few
v_call: TRBV25-1
j_call: TRBJ1-5
cdr3_nt: TGTGCCAGCAGTGAGTCAGGGGTAGGGCCCCAGCATTTT
cdr3_aa: CASSESGVGPQHF

d_call: -
clone_size: few
v_call: TRBV28
j_call: TRBJ1-5
cdr3_nt: TGTGCCAGCAGCCCGAGGGGGGGAGGTCAGCCCCAGCATTTT
cdr3_aa: CASSPRGGGQPQHF

d_call: -
clone_size: many
v_call: TRBV20-1
j_call: TRBJ2-5
cdr3_nt: TGCAGTGGGGTGGGGATGCCGAAGATGACCCAGTACTTC
cdr3_aa: CSGVGMPKMTQYF

d_call: -
clone_size: -
v_call: TRBV19
j_call: TRBJ2-7
cdr3_nt: TGTGCCAGTAGTATCGGCTCTCATACGGAGCAGTACTTC
cdr3_aa: CASSIGSHTEQYF

d_call: -
clone_size: -
v_call: TRBV28
j_call: TRBJ2-3
cdr3_nt: TGTGCCAGCAGTTTAGGCGGCAGTGAGTCGGATACGCAGTATTTT
cdr3_aa: CASSLGGSESDTQYF

d_call: -
clone_size: -
v_call: TRBV4-3
j_call: TRBJ1-1
cdr3_nt: TGCGCCAGCAGCCAAGTGGGTTTTTATCGTGGGAACACTGAAGCTTTCTTT
cdr3_aa: CASSQVGFYRGNTEAFF

d_call: -
clone_size: -
v_call: TRBV2
j_call: TRBJ2-5
cdr3_nt: TGTGCCAGCAGCGATGGGCGACTGGGGGCCCAGTACTTC
cdr3_aa: CASSDGRLGAQYF